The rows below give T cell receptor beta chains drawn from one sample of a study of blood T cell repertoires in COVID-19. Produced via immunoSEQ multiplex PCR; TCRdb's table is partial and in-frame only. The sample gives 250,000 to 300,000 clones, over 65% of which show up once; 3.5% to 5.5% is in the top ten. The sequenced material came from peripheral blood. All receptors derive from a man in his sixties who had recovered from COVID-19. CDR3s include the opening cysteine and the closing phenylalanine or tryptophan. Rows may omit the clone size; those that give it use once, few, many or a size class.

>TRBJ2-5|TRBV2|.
CASSPLAEETQYF
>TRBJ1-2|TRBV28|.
CASSLPNPPYGYTF
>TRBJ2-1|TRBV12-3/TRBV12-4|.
CASSFLLEQFF
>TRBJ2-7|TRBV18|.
CASSKGPGQGSYEQYF
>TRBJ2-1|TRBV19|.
CASKWGDEQFF
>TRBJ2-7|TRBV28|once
CASTQPGEQYF
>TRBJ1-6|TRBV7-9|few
CASSLGPVYNSPLHF
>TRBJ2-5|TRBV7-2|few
CASSLILKETQYF
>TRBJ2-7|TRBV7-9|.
CASSLGDRRSYEQYF
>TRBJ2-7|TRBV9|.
CASSVGTGSPYEQYF
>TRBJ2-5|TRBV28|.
CASSPQGAPLQETQYF
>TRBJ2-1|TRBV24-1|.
CATSDGGLATYNEQFF
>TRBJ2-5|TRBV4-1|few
CASSFRQGQQETQYF
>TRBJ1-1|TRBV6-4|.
CASRATGGTEAFF
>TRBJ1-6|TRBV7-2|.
CASSPQQASVGSPLHF
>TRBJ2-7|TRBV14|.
CASSQERGSSYEQYF
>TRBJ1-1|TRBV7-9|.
CASSLVGRPRTEAFF